This T cell receptor beta chain emerged from a study of T-cell reconstitution after alpha-beta-depleted transplantation in children. Preparing the TCRbeta library involved the use of unique molecular identifiers. MiXCR, applied by TCRdb to the PCR reads, yields one record per CDR3 protein. The sample has about 200,000 distinct CDR3 sequences; approximately 15% are singletons. The CDR3 loop spans 13 amino acids. V was pared by 4 bases and J by 3 bases, with 10 bases between. Germline CDR1 reads MDHEN; CDR2 reads SYDVKM. There are a few counts of this clonotype. The V gene is TRBV28, the J gene TRBJ2-7; D may be TRBD1 (6 bases). The specimen was PBMCs, mostly from graft donor cells, collected 360 days after TCRalphabeta/CD19-depleted stem cell transplant. The receptor comes from a male patient between 2 and 10 years old who had a stem cell transplant for acute lymphoblastic leukemia, so the T cells may come from the graft donor. DNA of the CDR3: TGTGCCAGCAGTTACAGGGTCGGCTACGAGCAGTACTTC. Protein sequence: CASSYRVGYEQYF.